The following is a T cell receptor (beta chain) sequence with its context. This clone may be a read error of a much larger clone one base away. The sample comes from a study of blood T cell repertoires in COVID-19. The wider study: Both acute and convalescent COVID-19 samples were obtained from the United States, Italy and Spain. In each case, the material was cDNA or gDNA derived from T cells, B-cell-depleted T cells, or PBMCs.

In the original workflow: How many nucleated cells were present was estimated from reference gene primer amplification. TCRdb's copy holds only in-frame clones and misses some; the assay was immunoSEQ multiplex PCR. V and J calls and clone size come straight from that table; D and trimming were deduced from the DNA. Of 100,000 to 150,000 clones listed, about 83% are singletons. Looked up from germline, CDR1 is WSHSY and CDR2 is SAAADI. CDR3 size: 14 residues. Source material: peripheral blood. The chain is built from TRBV10-2 and TRBJ1-6, with a possible D match to TRBD1 (6 bases). The TCR was taken from a human donor in a cohort sampled during active COVID-19. The CDR3 sequence is CPSSRQVYNSPLHF. The CDR3 region has the DNA TGCCCCAGCAGCCGACAGGTCTATAATTCACCCCTCCACTTT.